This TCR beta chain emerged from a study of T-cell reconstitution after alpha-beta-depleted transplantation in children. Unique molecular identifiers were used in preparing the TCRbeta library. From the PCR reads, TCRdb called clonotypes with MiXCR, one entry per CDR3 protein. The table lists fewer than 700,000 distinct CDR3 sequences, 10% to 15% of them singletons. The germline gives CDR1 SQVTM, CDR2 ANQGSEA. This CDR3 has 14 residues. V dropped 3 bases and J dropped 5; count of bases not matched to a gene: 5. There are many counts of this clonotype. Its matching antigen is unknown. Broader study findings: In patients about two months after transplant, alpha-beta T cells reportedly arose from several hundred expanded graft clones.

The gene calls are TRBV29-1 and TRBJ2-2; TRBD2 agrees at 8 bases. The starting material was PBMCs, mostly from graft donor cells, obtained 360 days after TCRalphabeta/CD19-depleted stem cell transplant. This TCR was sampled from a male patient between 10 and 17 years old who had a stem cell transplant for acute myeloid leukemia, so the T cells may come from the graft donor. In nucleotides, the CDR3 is TGCAGCGTTGAGAGCGGGAGAGGGACCGGGGAGCTGTTTTTT. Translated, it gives CSVESGRGTGELFF.